The source of this T cell receptor (beta chain) is a study of identifying expanded T cells in peripheral blood. The protocol was immunoSEQ multiplex PCR, while the TCRdb copy is restricted to in-frame clones and leaves out a portion. Among some 78,000 clones listed, 84% were seen once. Of note for this clone: Its antigen is currently unknown.

The germline V gene encodes CDR1 LNHDA and CDR2 SQIVND (reference sequence). Trimming at V came to 3 bases and at J to 6 bases, leaving 6 bases not matched to a gene. The CDR3 extends over 16 amino acids. Study-wide results and limits: Roughly two-week clone count variance significantly increased as total template count grew.

Collection occurred without any documented infections or immune events in donors. The sample was blood. The chain links TRBV19 to TRBJ2-2; 11 bases line up with TRBD2. The TCR sequence derives from a person aged 18-70 years in good health. CDR3 protein: CASSILAGGWPGELFF. CDR3 sequence (DNA): TGTGCCAGTAGTATCCTAGCGGGAGGTTGGCCCGGGGAGCTGTTTTTT.